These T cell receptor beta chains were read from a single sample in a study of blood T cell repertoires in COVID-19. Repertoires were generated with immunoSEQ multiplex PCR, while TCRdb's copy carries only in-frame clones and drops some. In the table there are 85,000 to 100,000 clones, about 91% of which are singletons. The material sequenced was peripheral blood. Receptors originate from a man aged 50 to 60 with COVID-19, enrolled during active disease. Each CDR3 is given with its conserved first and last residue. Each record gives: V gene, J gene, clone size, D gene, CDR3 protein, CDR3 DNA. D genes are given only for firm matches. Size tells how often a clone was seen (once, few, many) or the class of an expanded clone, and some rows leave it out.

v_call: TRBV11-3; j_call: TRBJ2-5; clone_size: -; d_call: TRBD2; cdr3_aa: CASSLTGTSQETQYF; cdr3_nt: TGTGCCAGCAGCCTCACCGGGACTAGCCAAGAGACCCAGTACTTC
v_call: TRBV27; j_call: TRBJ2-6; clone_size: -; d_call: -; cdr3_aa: CASTPISVTGANVLTF; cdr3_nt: TGTGCCAGCACCCCTATTTCGGTCACTGGGGCCAACGTCCTGACTTTC
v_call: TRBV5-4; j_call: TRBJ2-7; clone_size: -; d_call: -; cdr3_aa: CASSLEQGSSNEQYF; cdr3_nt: TGTGCCAGCAGCTTGGAACAGGGAAGTTCTAACGAGCAGTACTTC
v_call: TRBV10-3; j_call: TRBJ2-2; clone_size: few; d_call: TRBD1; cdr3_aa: CAISTSTGKNTGELFF; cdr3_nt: TGTGCCATCAGTACGTCGACAGGGAAGAACACCGGGGAGCTGTTTTTT
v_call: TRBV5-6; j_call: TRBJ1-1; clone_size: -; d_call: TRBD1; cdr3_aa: CASSYRGRGTEAFF; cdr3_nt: TGTGCCAGCAGCTACAGGGGGCGCGGCACTGAAGCTTTCTTT
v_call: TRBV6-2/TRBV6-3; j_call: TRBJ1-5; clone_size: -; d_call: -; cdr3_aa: CASSRLGGAQPQHF; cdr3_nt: TGTGCCAGCAGCCGTCTCGGGGGAGCACAGCCCCAGCATTTT
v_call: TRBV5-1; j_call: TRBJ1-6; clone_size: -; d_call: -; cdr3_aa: CASSRVGRVPSPLHF; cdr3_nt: TGCGCCAGCAGCCGGGTCGGCAGGGTTCCCTCACCCCTCCACTTT
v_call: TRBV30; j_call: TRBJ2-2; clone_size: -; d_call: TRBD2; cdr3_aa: CAWSGLAGFVGELFF; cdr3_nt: TGTGCCTGGAGTGGGCTAGCGGGGTTCGTTGGGGAGCTGTTTTTT
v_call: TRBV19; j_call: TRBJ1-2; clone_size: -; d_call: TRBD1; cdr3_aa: CASRKAGGADYGYTF; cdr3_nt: TGTGCCAGCAGAAAAGCAGGGGGCGCAGACTATGGCTACACCTTC
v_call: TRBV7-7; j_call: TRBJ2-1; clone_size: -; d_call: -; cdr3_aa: CASSRDAGARGNEQFF; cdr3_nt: TGTGCTAGCAGCCGGGATGCGGGGGCCAGAGGCAATGAGCAGTTCTTC
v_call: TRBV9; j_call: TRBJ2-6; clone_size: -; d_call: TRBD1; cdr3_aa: CASSATRGSGANVLTF; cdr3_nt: TGTGCCAGCAGCGCCACCAGGGGGTCCGGGGCCAACGTCCTGACTTTC
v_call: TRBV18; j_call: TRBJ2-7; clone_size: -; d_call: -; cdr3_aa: CASSIYSGTPAYEQYF; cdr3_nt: TGTGCCAGCTCAATATACTCCGGGACACCGGCCTACGAGCAGTACTTC
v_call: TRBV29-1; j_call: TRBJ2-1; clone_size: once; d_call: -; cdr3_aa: CSVEGSYNEQFF; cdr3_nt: TGCAGCGTGGAGGGCTCCTACAATGAGCAGTTCTTC
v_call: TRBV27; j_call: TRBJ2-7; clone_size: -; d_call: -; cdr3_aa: CASRQYEAGEQYF; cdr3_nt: TGTGCCAGTAGACAGTACGAGGCTGGCGAGCAGTACTTC
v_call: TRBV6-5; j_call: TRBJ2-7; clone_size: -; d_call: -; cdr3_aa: CASSSPLSYEQYF; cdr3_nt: TGTGCCAGCAGTTCCCCCTTGTCTTACGAGCAGTACTTC